This T cell receptor beta chain was captured by sequencing in a study of blood T cells in healthy people across ages. Study results and caveats: Researchers report that TCR beta diversity correlated strongly with naive T cell percentage.

Per germline, CDR1 MGHRA and CDR2 YSYEKL. The CDR3 loop spans 11 amino acids. A remark on this clonotype: No antigen is known for it. Its ends do not fully match the called genes, so a read error is possible.

The use of a sample-barcoded 5' primer and a J-beta primer mix characterized a second PCR of about 7 to 12 cycles. TCRdb passed the 5' RACE reads through MiXCR, listing each CDR3 protein once. In the table there are about 1.5 million distinct CDR3 sequences, roughly 43% of which are singletons. The chain has TRBV4-1 and TRBJ2-5; no definite D call. The TCR sequence derives from a young woman in good health. Material: blood. CDR3 DNA: TGCGCCAGCACCCCGACGGAGACCCGGTACTTC. This gives the protein CASTPTETRYF.